The source of this T cell receptor beta chain is a study of T cell changes during pregnancy in multiple sclerosis. This CDR3 has 16 amino acids. Germline V CDR1 and CDR2: ENHRY, SYGVKD. Trimming left V 2 bases short and J 7 bases short, with 18 bases between. Method: immunoSEQ multiplex PCR; TCRdb's copy keeps in-frame clones and lacks some. The profile shows roughly 64,000 clones, 80% to 95% of them singletons. The source is a female donor with multiple sclerosis, enrolled in a pregnancy study. Sequenced material: peripheral blood, taken in the second trimester of pregnancy. The rearrangement joins TRBV10-3 to TRBJ1-5; no clear D gene. This CDR3 is CAISEEWTEGWQPQHF. CDR3 DNA: TGTGCCATCAGTGAGGAATGGACGGAGGGATGGCAGCCCCAGCATTTT.